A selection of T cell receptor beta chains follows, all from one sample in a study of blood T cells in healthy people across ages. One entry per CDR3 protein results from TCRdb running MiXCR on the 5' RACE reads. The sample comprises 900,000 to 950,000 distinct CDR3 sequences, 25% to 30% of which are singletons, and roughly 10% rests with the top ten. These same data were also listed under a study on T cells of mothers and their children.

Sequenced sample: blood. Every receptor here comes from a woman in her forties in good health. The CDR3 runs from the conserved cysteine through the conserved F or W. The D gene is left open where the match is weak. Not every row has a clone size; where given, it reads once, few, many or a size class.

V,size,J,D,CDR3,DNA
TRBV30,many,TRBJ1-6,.,CAWRMAGGGGQSTRNSPLHF,TGTGCCTGGAGGATGGCGGGTGGAGGCGGGCAGTCGACGCGGAATTCACCCCTCCACTTT
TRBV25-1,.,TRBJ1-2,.,CASSESGLGSGYTF,TGTGCCAGCAGTGAATCGGGACTCGGAAGTGGCTACACCTTC
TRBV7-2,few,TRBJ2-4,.,CASRGPDRLAKNIQYF,TGTGCCAGCAGGGGCCCGGACAGATTAGCCAAAAACATTCAGTACTTC
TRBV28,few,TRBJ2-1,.,CASETDDNEQFF,TGTGCCAGCGAGACCGACGATAATGAGCAGTTCTTC
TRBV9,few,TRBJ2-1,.,CASSVEKGSPNEQFF,TGTGCCAGCAGCGTAGAGAAGGGAAGCCCCAATGAGCAGTTCTTC
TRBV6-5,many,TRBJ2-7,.,CASSPRGVGEQYF,TGTGCCAGCAGCCCTCGCGGGGTGGGCGAGCAGTACTTC
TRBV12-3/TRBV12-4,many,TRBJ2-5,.,CASSPGPRETQYF,TGTGCCAGCAGTCCCGGCCCCCGTGAGACCCAGTACTTC
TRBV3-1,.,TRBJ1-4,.,CAGTPYGEANEKLFF,TGTGCCGGCACCCCCTACGGGGAGGCTAATGAAAAACTGTTTTTT
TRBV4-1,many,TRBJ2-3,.,CASSHPTRDTQYF,TGCGCCAGCAGCCATCCTACTCGAGATACGCAGTATTTT
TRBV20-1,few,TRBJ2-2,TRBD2,CSAGTSGLTGELFF,TGCAGTGCTGGGACTAGCGGACTCACCGGGGAGCTGTTTTTT
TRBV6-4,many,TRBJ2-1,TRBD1,CASSAQGANNEQFF,TGTGCCAGCAGTGCGCAGGGGGCTAACAATGAGCAGTTCTTC
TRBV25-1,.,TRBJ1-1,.,CASSTPGATWAEAFF,TGTGCCAGCAGTACCCCGGGAGCGACCTGGGCTGAAGCTTTCTTT
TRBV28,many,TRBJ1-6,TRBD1,CASSPGQGGSPLHF,TGTGCCAGCAGCCCGGGACAGGGTGGATCACCCCTCCACTTT
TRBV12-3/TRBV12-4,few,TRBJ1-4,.,CASTHGGQGHEKLFF,TGTGCCAGCACCCATGGTGGGCAGGGTCACGAAAAACTGTTTTTT
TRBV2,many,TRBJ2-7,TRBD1,CASSATTGTFDYEQYF,TGTGCCAGCAGTGCGACGACAGGGACCTTTGATTACGAGCAGTACTTC
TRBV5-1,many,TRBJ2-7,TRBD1,CASSFLRDRGYEQYF,TGCGCCAGCAGCTTCCTTCGAGACAGGGGTTACGAGCAGTACTTC
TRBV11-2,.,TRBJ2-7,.,CASSLDPGLSSRPYEQYF,TGTGCCAGCAGCTTAGATCCAGGATTATCGAGTCGGCCCTACGAGCAGTACTTC
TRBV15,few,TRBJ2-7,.,CATSREGGWYEQYF,TGTGCCACCAGCAGAGAAGGAGGGTGGTACGAGCAGTACTTC